This T cell receptor beta chain was retrieved from a study of T cell changes during pregnancy in multiple sclerosis. TCRdb's table, derived via immunoSEQ multiplex PCR, lists solely in-frame clones and lacks some. Of about 53,000 clones listed, about nine tenths are singletons. The CDR3 consists of 15 residues. Germline V gene data show CDR1 as MRHNA and CDR2 as SNTAGT. The junction had 9 bases not matched to a gene; V was cut back by 5 bases and J by 4 bases. The receptor's source is a female donor with multiple sclerosis, enrolled in a pregnancy study. The sequencing here drew on CD4+ T cells from peripheral blood mononuclear cells, taken in the third trimester of pregnancy. The chain employs TRBV6-4 and TRBJ2-3; 7 bases are shared with TRBD2. The CDR3 nucleotides are TGTGCCAGCAGTCCGTCAGTGGCGGGGGCAGATACGCAGTATTTT. The encoded protein is CASSPSVAGADTQYF.